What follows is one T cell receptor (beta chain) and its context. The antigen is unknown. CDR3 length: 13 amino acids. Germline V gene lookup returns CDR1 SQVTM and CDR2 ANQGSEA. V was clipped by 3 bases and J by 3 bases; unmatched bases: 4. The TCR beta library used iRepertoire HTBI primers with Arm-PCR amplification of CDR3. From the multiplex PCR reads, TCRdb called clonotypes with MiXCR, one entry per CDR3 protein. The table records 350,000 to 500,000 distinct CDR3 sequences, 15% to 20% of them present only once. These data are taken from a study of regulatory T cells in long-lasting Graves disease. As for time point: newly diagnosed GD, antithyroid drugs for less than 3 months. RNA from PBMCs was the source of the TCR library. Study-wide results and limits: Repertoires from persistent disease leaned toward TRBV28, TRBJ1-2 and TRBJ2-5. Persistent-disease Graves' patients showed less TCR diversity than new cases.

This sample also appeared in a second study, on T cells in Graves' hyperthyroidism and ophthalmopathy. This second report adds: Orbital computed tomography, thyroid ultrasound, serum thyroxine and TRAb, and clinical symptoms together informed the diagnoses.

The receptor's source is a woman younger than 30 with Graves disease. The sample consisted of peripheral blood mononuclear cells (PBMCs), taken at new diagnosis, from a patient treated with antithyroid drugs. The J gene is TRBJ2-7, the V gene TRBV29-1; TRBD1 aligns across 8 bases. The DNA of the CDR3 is TGCAGCGTTGAGAGAGGACAGGGCTACGAGCAGTACTTC. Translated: CSVERGQGYEQYF.